This TCR beta chain was sequenced for a study of blood T cell repertoires in COVID-19. Method: immunoSEQ multiplex PCR; TCRdb's copy keeps in-frame clones and lacks some. The repertoire has hundreds of thousands of clones, 88% of them found once; the top ten carry 2% to 2.5%. The J segment lost 8 bases and the V segment lost 1 base, leaving 13 bases of the junction unmatched. From germline, CDR1 is MGHDK and CDR2 SYGVNS. The CDR3 totals 16 residues. Sequenced: PBMCs or T cells enriched from blood (not recorded which). The chain carries TRBV25-1 and TRBJ1-2; 7 nucleotides align to TRBD1. This TCR derives from a woman in her sixties in a cohort exposed to, infected with or recovered from COVID-19 (not recorded which). CDR3: CASSESQRGRKGGYTF. DNA for the CDR3: TGTGCCAGCAGTGAATCGCAGAGGGGGCGTAAGGGGGGCTACACCTTC.